This TCR beta chain is drawn from a study of CD8+CD57+ T cells in acquired aplastic anemia. Study as a whole: Healthy-donor CD4+ cells averaged roughly 9.8 million reads. Study conclusions and caveats: Some 31 sequences, all CD8+ CDR3, were shared between patients and controls.

Germline CDR1 SEHNR, CDR2 FQNEAQ (reference sequence). Trimming cost V 5 bases and J 3 bases; bases outside gene matches: 3. The CDR3 sequence is 15 residues long. In this sample, this clonotype turned up many times. Its antigen is undetermined. Genomic DNA constituted the template upon which TCR beta VDJ and CDR3 profiling was performed. TCRdb passed the reads through MiXCR, listing each CDR3 protein once. The sample holds some 130,000 distinct CDR3 sequences, roughly 40% seen once. Sequences were obtained from sorted CD4+, CD8+, or CD8+CD57+ T cells (not recorded which) from PBMCs. This receptor was taken from a human donor in good health, serving as a control. The V and J genes are TRBV7-9 and TRBJ2-2, with 10 bases aligning to TRBD1. The CDR3 here is CASSPGTGDTGELFF. In DNA, the CDR3 is TGTGCCAGCAGCCCCGGGACAGGGGACACCGGGGAGCTGTTTTTT.